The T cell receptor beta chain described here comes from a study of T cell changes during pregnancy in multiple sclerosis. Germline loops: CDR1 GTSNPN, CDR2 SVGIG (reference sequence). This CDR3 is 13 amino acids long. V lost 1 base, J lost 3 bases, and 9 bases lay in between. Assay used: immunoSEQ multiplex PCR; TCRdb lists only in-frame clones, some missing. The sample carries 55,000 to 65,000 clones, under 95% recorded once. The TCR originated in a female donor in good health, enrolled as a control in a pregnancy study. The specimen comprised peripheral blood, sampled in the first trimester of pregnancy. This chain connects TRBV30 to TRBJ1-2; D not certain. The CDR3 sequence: CAWSASGDYGYTF. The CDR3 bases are TGTGCCTGGAGTGCCTCCGGGGACTATGGCTACACCTTC.